This T cell receptor beta chain derives from a study of blood T cell repertoires in COVID-19. Study-level background: Sample material is recorded as cDNA or gDNA derived from T cells, B-cell-depleted T cells, or PBMCs.

Seattle patient enrollment occurred during active infection, with longitudinal follow-up thereafter. V trimming: 4 bases; J trimming: 3 bases; junction bases outside the gene matches: 7. CDR3 size: 16 residues. CDR1 GTSNPN and CDR2 SVGIG come from the germline V gene (reference sequence). Original processing notes: Estimates of nucleated cell counts were drawn from the amplification of reference gene primers. The method was immunoSEQ multiplex PCR; TCRdb's version includes in-frame clones alone and lacks a portion of them. V and J calls and clone size are those listed in that table; D and trimming were worked out from the DNA. The profile covers around 290,000 clones, with about nine tenths appearing a single time and 2.2% taken by the ten largest.

This chain joins TRBV30 and TRBJ2-3; 13 nucleotides align to TRBD2. The sequence came from a woman in her twenties or thirties with COVID-19, enrolled during active disease. The specimen was peripheral blood. The CDR3 DNA is TGTGCCTGGAAAAGGGGGGGACTAGCGGGAACAGATACGCAGTATTTT. Amino acid sequence: CAWKRGGLAGTDTQYF.